This T cell receptor (beta chain) is from a study of identical twins. Study-wide results and caveats: Within cord blood, abundant beta clonotypes carried fewer insertions, but memory repertoires showed no such trend. Modeled out-of-frame TCR alpha sharing in monozygotic twins fell below observed levels. Twins shared out-of-frame alpha sequences with excess low generation probability.

Points on this clonotype: The antigen remains undetermined.

TCRdb analysed the 5' RACE reads with MiXCR anew, one entry per CDR3 protein. The sample consists of 690,000 or so distinct CDR3 sequences, 8.6% of them appearing once. From germline, CDR1 is SEHNR and CDR2 FQNEAQ (reference sequence). The V end lost 6 bases, the J end lost 2 bases, and 16 bases lay between the germline ends. CDR3 length: 15 residues. The data also belong to a second study, concerning yellow fever vaccine responses in identical twins.

This TCR was sampled from a woman in her late teens or twenties in good health. The chain couples TRBV7-9 to TRBJ2-5; weak D call: TRBD1 (5 bases). The sequencing input was PBMCs. CDR3 DNA: TGTGCCAGCAGGCCCTTTGACAGCCGTCAAGAGACCCAGTACTTC. Its protein is CASRPFDSRQETQYF.